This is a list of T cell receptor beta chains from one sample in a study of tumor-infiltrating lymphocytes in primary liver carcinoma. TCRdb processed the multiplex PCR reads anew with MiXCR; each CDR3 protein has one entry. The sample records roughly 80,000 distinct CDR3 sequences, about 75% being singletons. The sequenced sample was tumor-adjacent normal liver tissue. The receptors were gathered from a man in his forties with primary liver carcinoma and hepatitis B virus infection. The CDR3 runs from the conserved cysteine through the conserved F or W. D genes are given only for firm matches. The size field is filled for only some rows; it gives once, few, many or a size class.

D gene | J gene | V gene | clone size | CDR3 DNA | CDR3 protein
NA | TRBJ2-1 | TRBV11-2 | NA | TGTGCCGGCAGCTTAGATGGGCGATTCAACGGGACCCTTTACAATAAGCAGTTCTTC | CAGSLDGRFNGTLYNKQFF
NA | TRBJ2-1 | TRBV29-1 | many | TGCAGCGTTGAAGGCCGATACAATGAGCAGTTCTTC | CSVEGRYNEQFF
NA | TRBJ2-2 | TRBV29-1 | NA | TGCAGCGTTGTAACGGGGATCGACACCGGGGAGCTGTTTTTT | CSVVTGIDTGELFF
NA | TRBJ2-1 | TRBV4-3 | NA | TGCACCAGCAGCCAAGATCTTGGCAGCAGCCCCCACAATGAGCGGTTCTTC | CTSSQDLGSSPHNERFF
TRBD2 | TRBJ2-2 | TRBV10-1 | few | TGCGCCAGCAGTGAGTTTAGCGGGCGAACCGGGGAGCTGTTTTTT | CASSEFSGRTGELFF
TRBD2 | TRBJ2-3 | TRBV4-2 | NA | TGTGCCAGCAGCCCGACCTCTACCTCTAGCGGGAGGTACACAGATACGAAGTATTTT | CASSPTSTSSGRYTDTKYF
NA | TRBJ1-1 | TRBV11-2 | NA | TGTGCCAGCAGCGGACTGGGGGGGATGAACACTAAAGCTTTCTTT | CASSGLGGMNTKAFF
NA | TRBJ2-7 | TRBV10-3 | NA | TGTGCCACCAGTGATGCCGGGCAAGAGCAGAACTTC | CATSDAGQEQNF
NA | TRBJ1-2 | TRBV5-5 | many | TGTGCCAGCAGCTTGTCCGGGAGGGCCGACTATGGCTACACCTTC | CASSLSGRADYGYTF
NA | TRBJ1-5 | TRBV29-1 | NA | TGCAGCGTTGTGTTTGCGGGAGTATCAGCCCAACATTTT | CSVVFAGVSAQHF
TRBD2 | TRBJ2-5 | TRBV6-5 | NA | TGTGCCACCCTCGGACTAGCGGGAGGCACTCTCCAAGAGAGCCAGTACTTC | CATLGLAGGTLQESQYF
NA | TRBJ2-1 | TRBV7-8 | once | TGTGCCAGCAGCCCGCTTGGGGTCTCAGCAGTCTCCTACAATGAGCAGTTCTTC | CASSPLGVSAVSYNEQFF